The 2 T cell receptor beta chains reported below all come from one sample, sequenced in a study of cytomegalovirus exposure and HLA in healthy donors. It was with 60 Vbeta and 13 Jbeta primers that the PCR ran. Libraries were prepared by immunoSEQ multiplex PCR; TCRdb keeps only in-frame clonotypes and omits some of them. The sample has 210,000 or so clones; 87% are singletons. Sequences were obtained from PBMCs. The source of these receptors is a man aged 25-45 years in good health and CMV-seronegative.

This chain joins TRBV2 and TRBJ2-1; TRBD1 aligns across 9 bases. The V gene's germline CDR1 is SNHLY and CDR2 FYNNEI. The CDR3 is made up of 12 amino acids. With 6 bases clipped from V and 7 bases from J, the junction kept 1 base outside the gene matches. The CDR3 region is CASRDRGNEQFF. The CDR3 DNA is TGTGCCAGCAGGGACAGGGGAAATGAGCAGTTCTTC.

The chain couples TRBV5-1 to TRBJ1-4; 8 bases match TRBD1. This CDR3 comprises 16 residues. Trimming at V came to 4 bases and at J to 4 bases, leaving 9 bases not matched to a gene. CDR1 and CDR2 (germline): SGHRS, YFSETQ. CDR3 sequence: CASSPKPGQDNEKLFF. The CDR3 DNA follows: TGCGCCAGCAGCCCGAAGCCGGGACAGGATAATGAAAAACTGTTTTTT. The full variable domain, in which reference TRBV5-1 and TRBJ1-4 provide the parts outside the CDR3, is KAGVTQTPRYLIKTRGQQVTLSCSPISGHRSVSWYQQTPGQGLQFLFEYFSETQRNKGNFPGRFSGRQFSNSRSEMNVSTLELGDSALYLCASSPKPGQDNEKLFFGSGTQLSVL.